The rows below give T cell receptor beta chains drawn from one sample of a study of blood T cell repertoires in COVID-19. Libraries were prepared by immunoSEQ multiplex PCR; TCRdb keeps only in-frame clonotypes and omits some of them. The sample has 150,000 or so clones; 90% are singletons. Sequencing was carried out using peripheral blood. The receptors were sampled from a man between 60 and 75 years old with active or convalescent COVID-19. The CDR3 runs from the conserved cysteine through the conserved F or W. D genes are given only for firm matches.

D gene,V gene,J gene,CDR3 protein,CDR3 DNA
TRBD1,TRBV9,TRBJ2-2,CASSVGTGNTGELFF,TGTGCCAGCAGCGTTGGGACAGGGAACACCGGGGAGCTGTTTTTT
TRBD2,TRBV5-4,TRBJ2-3,CASSQGLAGYSTDTQYF,TGTGCCAGCAGCCAAGGACTAGCGGGCTATAGCACAGATACGCAGTATTTT
TRBD1,TRBV27,TRBJ1-1,CASSLINPGTGNTEAFF,TGTGCCAGCAGTTTAATTAATCCCGGGACAGGAAACACTGAAGCTTTCTTT
-,TRBV6-4,TRBJ1-1,CASSDSTAGATEAFF,TGTGCCAGCAGTGACTCGACGGCAGGGGCTACTGAAGCTTTCTTT
-,TRBV29-1,TRBJ1-2,CSVERTPNYGYTF,TGCAGCGTTGAGAGGACACCTAACTATGGCTACACCTTC
-,TRBV19,TRBJ2-5,CASSVSKGETQYF,TGTGCCAGTAGTGTCTCGAAGGGGGAGACCCAGTACTTC
-,TRBV9,TRBJ2-1,CASSVVGGRDTYNEQFF,TGTGCCAGCAGCGTAGTTGGAGGGAGAGACACCTACAATGAGCAGTTCTTC
TRBD1,TRBV2,TRBJ2-5,CASSERTGKETQYF,TGTGCCAGCAGTGAGCGGACAGGTAAAGAGACCCAGTACTTC
-,TRBV29-1,TRBJ1-2,CSVDRGYYGYTF,TGCAGCGTTGACAGGGGATACTATGGCTACACCTTC
-,TRBV2,TRBJ1-5,CASIGGLGQPQHF,TGTGCCAGCATCGGAGGGTTGGGACAGCCCCAGCATTTT
TRBD2,TRBV5-1,TRBJ2-1,CASRVAGGYNEQFF,TGCGCCAGCAGGGTAGCGGGAGGTTACAATGAGCAGTTCTTC
TRBD1,TRBV5-1,TRBJ2-5,CASSLAGGRGQETQYF,TGCGCCAGCAGCTTGGCCGGTGGCAGGGGGCAAGAGACCCAGTACTTC
TRBD2,TRBV7-6,TRBJ2-1,CASSASGSSYNEQFF,TGTGCCAGCAGCGCCAGCGGGAGCTCCTACAATGAGCAGTTCTTC
-,TRBV21-1,TRBJ2-4,CASSPILEEVKNIQYF,TGTGCCAGCAGCCCCATTTTGGAGGAGGTCAAAAACATTCAGTACTTC
-,TRBV4-2,TRBJ1-1,CASSQLSRLNTEAFF,TGTGCCAGCAGCCAATTATCACGGTTGAACACTGAAGCTTTCTTT
TRBD2,TRBV5-6,TRBJ2-5,CASSRRGVGKTETQYF,TGTGCCAGCAGCCGCCGGGGGGTGGGCAAGACGGAGACCCAGTACTTC